These T cell receptor beta chains were read from a single sample in a study of blood T cells in healthy people across ages. MiXCR, run by TCRdb on the 5' RACE reads, gives a single entry per CDR3 protein. The sample shows about 800,000 distinct CDR3 sequences, about half of them seen only once. Sequenced: blood. These receptors were taken from a man older than 75 in good health. Both conserved end residues are part of each CDR3. Fields, in order: J gene, CDR3 length, V gene, clone size, D gene, CDR3 protein, CDR3 DNA. A D gene is named only where the DNA matches it firmly. Clone sizes are given selectively: once, few, many, or a class where the clone is expanded.

TRBJ1-2 13 TRBV28 - - CASSLLNPRGYTF TGTGCCAGCAGTTTGCTCAACCCTCGAGGCTACACCTTC
TRBJ2-1 16 TRBV5-1 few TRBD2 CASSRALAGGPNEQFF TGCGCCAGCAGCAGGGCCCTAGCGGGAGGACCCAATGAGCAGTTCTTC
TRBJ2-7 15 TRBV7-2 - - CASSQVSGPIGEQYF TGTGCCAGCAGCCAAGTTAGCGGTCCGATTGGTGAGCAGTACTTC
TRBJ2-1 17 TRBV20-1 - - CSAPMSVGRTVSYEQFF TGCAGTGCACCAATGTCTGTAGGCCGGACGGTTTCCTACGAGCAGTTCTTC
TRBJ2-5 16 TRBV28 many - CASSFPRDTYQETQYF TGTGCCAGCAGTTTTCCCCGGGACACTTACCAAGAGACCCAGTACTTC
TRBJ2-7 13 TRBV29-1 - - CSVVTGKNYEQYF TGCAGCGTTGTAACGGGAAAAAACTACGAGCAGTACTTC
TRBJ2-2 15 TRBV5-1 few TRBD1 CASSVETGFTGELFF TGCGCCAGCAGCGTCGAGACAGGGTTCACCGGGGAGCTGTTTTTT
TRBJ2-7 15 TRBV20-1 few TRBD2 CSARARTSGAYEQYF TGCAGTGCTAGAGCTCGGACTAGCGGGGCCTACGAGCAGTACTTC
TRBJ2-1 11 TRBV24-1 many TRBD2 CATSWGGEQFF TGTGCCACCAGTTGGGGGGGTGAGCAGTTCTTC
TRBJ2-5 15 TRBV5-1 - - CASSLGGAGQETQYF TGCGCCAGCAGCTTGGGAGGGGCAGGCCAAGAGACCCAGTACTTC
TRBJ1-1 13 TRBV5-1 - - CASRDALNTEAFF TGCGCCAGCCGGGACGCTCTGAACACTGAAGCTTTCTTT
TRBJ2-4 13 TRBV27 - - CASSSGGSNIQYF TGTGCCAGCAGTTCAGGTGGCAGTAACATTCAGTACTTC
TRBJ2-1 15 TRBV7-9 many TRBD2 CASSSPGGPYNEQFF TGTGCCAGCAGCTCCCCGGGAGGACCTTACAATGAGCAGTTCTTC
TRBJ2-6 16 TRBV4-2 - - CASSRIEAEPTHVLTF TGTGCCAGCAGCCGTATCGAGGCGGAACCTACTCACGTCCTGACTTTC
TRBJ1-4 14 TRBV18 - - CATHQVATNEKLFF TGTGCCACCCACCAGGTTGCAACTAATGAAAAACTGTTTTTT
TRBJ1-1 13 TRBV24-1 - - CATSQNQASEAFF TGTGCCACCAGTCAAAACCAAGCTTCTGAAGCTTTCTTT
TRBJ1-4 14 TRBV19 - - CASSPPGINEKLFF TGTGCCAGTAGTCCACCCGGGATTAATGAAAAACTGTTTTTT
TRBJ1-1 13 TRBV25-1 - TRBD1 CASTGQANTEAFF TGTGCCAGCACCGGACAGGCGAACACTGAAGCTTTCTTT
TRBJ2-7 15 TRBV7-9 - TRBD1 CDSSFGQGSSYEQYF TGTGACAGCAGTTTCGGACAGGGAAGCTCCTACGAGCAGTACTTC
TRBJ2-1 15 TRBV28 - TRBD1 CASSPDRALYNEQFF TGTGCCAGCAGTCCCGACAGGGCCCTCTACAATGAGCAGTTCTTC
TRBJ1-2 14 TRBV4-1 few - CASSRQTENYGYTF TGCGCCAGCAGCCGTCAGACGGAGAACTATGGCTACACCTTC
TRBJ2-1 14 TRBV9 - - CVSSVNSQPLSVFF TGTGTCAGCAGCGTAAACTCCCAGCCCCTTAGTGTGTTCTTC
TRBJ2-3 13 TRBV6-5 - - CASSIGEADTQYF TGTGCCAGCAGTATTGGGGAGGCGGATACGCAGTATTTT
TRBJ2-3 15 TRBV29-1 - TRBD2 CSALLTSGRTDTQYF TGCAGCGCGTTATTGACTAGCGGGCGCACAGATACGCAGTATTTT
TRBJ2-3 16 TRBV6-1 - TRBD2 CASSTWPSGGSDTQYF TGTGCCAGCAGTACGTGGCCTAGCGGGGGGTCAGATACGCAGTATTTT
TRBJ2-7 15 TRBV12-5 - TRBD1 CASEVGGQESYEQYF TGTGCTAGTGAGGTGGGGGGACAGGAGTCATACGAGCAGTACTTC
TRBJ2-5 12 TRBV29-1 - - CSGWDPKFEQYF TGCAGCGGCTGGGACCCGAAGTTTGAGCAGTACTTC
TRBJ2-2 13 TRBV12-3/TRBV12-4 few - CASSLGITGELFF TGTGCCAGCAGTTTAGGGATTACCGGGGAGCTGTTTTTT
TRBJ2-7 14 TRBV6-1 few - CASNYFNQGYEQYF TGTGCCAGCAATTATTTCAATCAGGGGTACGAGCAGTACTTC
TRBJ2-1 17 TRBV7-6 - TRBD2 CASSLAGGPLQNNEQFF TGTGCCAGCAGCTTAGCGGGAGGGCCACTACAGAACAATGAGCAGTTCTTC
TRBJ2-7 14 TRBV12-3/TRBV12-4 - - CASSLDGPHYEQYF TGTGCCAGCAGTTTAGATGGACCTCACTACGAGCAGTACTTC
TRBJ2-3 15 TRBV9 few - CASSPALATTDTQYF TGTGCCAGCAGCCCAGCACTGGCGACTACAGATACGCAGTATTTT
TRBJ2-1 15 TRBV3-1 - - CASSQGSGAYNEQFF TGTGCCAGCAGCCAAGGTAGCGGTGCCTACAATGAGCAGTTCTTC
TRBJ2-3 13 TRBV7-2 many - CASSSGPPKAQYF TGTGCCAGCAGCTCAGGCCCGCCGAAGGCGCAGTATTTT
TRBJ2-7 10 TRBV29-1 - - CSVAEYEQYF TGCAGCGTGGCTGAATACGAGCAGTACTTC
TRBJ2-7 16 TRBV12-3/TRBV12-4 once TRBD1 CASSLQSGTGLDEQYF TGTGCCAGCAGCCTCCAATCCGGGACAGGGTTGGACGAGCAGTACTTC
TRBJ1-6 15 TRBV3-1 - TRBD1 CASSLRDRANSPLHF TGTGCCAGCAGCCTACGGGACAGGGCTAATTCACCCCTCCACTTT
TRBJ2-1 14 TRBV25-1 - - CASSGTLAYNEQFF TGTGCCAGCAGTGGGACTCTTGCCTACAATGAGCAGTTCTTC
TRBJ2-1 15 TRBV14 once TRBD2 CASSQSGGLYNEQFF TGTGCCAGCAGCCAGTCGGGAGGCCTCTACAATGAGCAGTTCTTC
TRBJ2-3 13 TRBV12-3/TRBV12-4 few - CASSPPDLGAQYF TGTGCCAGCAGTCCGCCGGACCTAGGGGCGCAGTATTTT
TRBJ1-5 15 TRBV12-3/TRBV12-4 once TRBD1 CASSQDRGRGQPQHF TGTGCCAGCAGCCAAGACAGGGGGCGAGGGCAGCCCCAGCATTTT
TRBJ2-4 22 TRBV3-1 - TRBD2 CASSSPPVWGTSGELAKNIQYF TGTGCCAGCAGCTCCCCGCCCGTTTGGGGGACTAGCGGGGAACTAGCCAAAAACATTCAGTACTTC
TRBJ2-5 14 TRBV9 - - CASSPSRIQETQYF TGTGCCAGCAGCCCCAGCCGGATCCAGGAGACCCAGTACTTC
TRBJ2-5 15 TRBV2 - TRBD2 CASRHRTSGEETQYF TGTGCCAGCAGGCACCGGACTAGCGGAGAAGAGACCCAGTACTTC
TRBJ2-3 14 TRBV7-2 many - CATPTRSLLDTQYF TGTGCCACCCCCACGCGGAGCCTTTTGGATACGCAGTATTTT
TRBJ1-1 15 TRBV20-1 - TRBD1 CSANSNRQGEAEAFF TGCAGTGCTAACTCAAACAGACAGGGTGAGGCTGAAGCTTTCTTT
TRBJ2-4 13 TRBV10-1 - TRBD2 CASSGGRACEQYF TGCGCCAGCAGCGGCGGGAGGGCGTGTGAGCAGTACTTC